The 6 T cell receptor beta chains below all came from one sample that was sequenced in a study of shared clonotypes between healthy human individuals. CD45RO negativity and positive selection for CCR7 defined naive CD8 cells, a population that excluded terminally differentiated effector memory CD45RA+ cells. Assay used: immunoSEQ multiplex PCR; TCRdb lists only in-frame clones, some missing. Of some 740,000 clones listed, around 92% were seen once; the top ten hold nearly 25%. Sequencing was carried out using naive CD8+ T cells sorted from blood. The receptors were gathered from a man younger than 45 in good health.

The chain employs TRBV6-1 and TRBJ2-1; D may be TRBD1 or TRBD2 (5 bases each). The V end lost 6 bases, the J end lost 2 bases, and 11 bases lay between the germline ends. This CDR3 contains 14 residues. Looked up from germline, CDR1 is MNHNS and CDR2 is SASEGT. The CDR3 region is CASRALGAYNEQFF. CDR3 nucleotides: TGTGCCAGCAGAGCTCTGGGGGCCTACAATGAGCAGTTCTTC.

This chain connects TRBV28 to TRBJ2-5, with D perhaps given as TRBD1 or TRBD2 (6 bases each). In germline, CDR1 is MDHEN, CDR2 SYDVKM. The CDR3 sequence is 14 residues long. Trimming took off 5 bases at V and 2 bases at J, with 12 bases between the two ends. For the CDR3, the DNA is TGTGCCAGCAGTCCCCGGGGGCCACAAGAGACCCAGTACTTC. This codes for CASSPRGPQETQYF.

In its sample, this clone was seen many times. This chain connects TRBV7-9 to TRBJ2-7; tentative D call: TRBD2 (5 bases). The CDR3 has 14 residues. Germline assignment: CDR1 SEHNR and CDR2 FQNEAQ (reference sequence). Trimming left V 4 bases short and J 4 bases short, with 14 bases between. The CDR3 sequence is CASSSSLAGYEQYF. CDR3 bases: TGTGCCAGCAGCTCCTCCCTAGCCGGGTACGAGCAGTACTTC.

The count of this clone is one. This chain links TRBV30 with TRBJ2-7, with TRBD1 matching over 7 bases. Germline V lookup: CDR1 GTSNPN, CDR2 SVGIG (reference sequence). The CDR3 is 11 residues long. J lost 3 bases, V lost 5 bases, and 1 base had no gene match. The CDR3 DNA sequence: TGTGCCTGGGACAGGGTCTACGAGCAGTACTTC. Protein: CAWDRVYEQYF.

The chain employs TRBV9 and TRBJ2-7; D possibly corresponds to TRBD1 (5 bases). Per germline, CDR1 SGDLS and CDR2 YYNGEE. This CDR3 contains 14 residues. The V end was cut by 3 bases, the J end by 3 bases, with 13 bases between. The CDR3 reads CASSAPGSGYEQYF. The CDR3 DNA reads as TGTGCCAGCAGCGCACCAGGGTCTGGCTACGAGCAGTACTTC.

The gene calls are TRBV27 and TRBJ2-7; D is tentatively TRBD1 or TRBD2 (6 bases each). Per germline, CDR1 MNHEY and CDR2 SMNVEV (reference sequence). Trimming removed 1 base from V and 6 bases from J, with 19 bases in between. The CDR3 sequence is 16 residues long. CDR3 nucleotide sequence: TGTGCCAGCAGTTTATTAACAGGGACTGACCTGTTCGAGCAGTACTTC. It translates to CASSLLTGTDLFEQYF.